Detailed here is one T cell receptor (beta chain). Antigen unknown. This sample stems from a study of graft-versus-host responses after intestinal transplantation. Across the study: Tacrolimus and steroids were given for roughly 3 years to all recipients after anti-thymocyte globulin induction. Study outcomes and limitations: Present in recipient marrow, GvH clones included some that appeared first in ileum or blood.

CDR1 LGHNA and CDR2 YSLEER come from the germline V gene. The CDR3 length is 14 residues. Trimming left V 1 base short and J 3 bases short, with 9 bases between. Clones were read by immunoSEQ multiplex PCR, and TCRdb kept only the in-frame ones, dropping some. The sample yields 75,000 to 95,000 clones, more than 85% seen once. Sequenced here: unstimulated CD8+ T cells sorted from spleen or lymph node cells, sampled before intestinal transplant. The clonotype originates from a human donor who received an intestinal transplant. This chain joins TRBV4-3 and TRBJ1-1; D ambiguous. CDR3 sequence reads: CASSQALIHTEAFF. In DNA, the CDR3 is TGCGCCAGCAGCCAAGCACTTATTCACACTGAAGCTTTCTTT.